The 8 T cell receptor beta chains reported below all come from one sample, sequenced in a study of T-cell reconstitution after alpha-beta-depleted transplantation in children (dated by TCRdb to 2016 to 2018). Receptors were amplified or captured by PCR. The sequencer was an Illumina HiSeq 2500. TCR libraries were prepared with molecular barcoding, using unique molecular identifiers to normalize TCRbeta repertoire quantification. Using fastp at Q25 and MiXCR, TCRdb reprocessed the public reads and kept productive beta chains. One record per CDR3 amino acid sequence lists the most common genes and DNA. Across this sample there are around 500,000 distinct CDR3 sequences, with around 13% seen only once. Around 6.1% of the sample belongs to the ten largest clones. This sample comprised PBMCs from the stem cell graft donor, obtained from the stem cell graft. The receptors shown here come from a human donor who donated a stem cell graft to a child with combined immunodeficiency.

The rearrangement uses TRBV5-5 and TRBJ2-4, with 11 bases lining up with TRBD1. Germline V lookup: CDR1 SGHKS, CDR2 YYEKEE (reference sequence). The V and J ends lost 1 base and 9 bases, in that order; junction bases with no gene match: 3. CDR3 size: 14 residues. CDR3 bases: TGTGCCAGCAGCTTGTATGGGACAGGGGGCATTCAGTACTTC. Its protein is CASSLYGTGGIQYF.

V is TRBV12-5 and J is TRBJ2-6; TRBD2 matches 7 bases. This CDR3 is 16 amino acids long. The germline V gene has CDR1 LGHNT and CDR2 FRNRAP. V lost 2 bases and J lost 2; bases outside the gene matches: 3. This chain's CDR3 is CASGLSRGAGANVLTF. DNA of the CDR3: TGTGCTAGTGGTTTGAGTCGGGGGGCTGGGGCCAACGTCCTGACTTTC.

This clonotype was recorded at least ten times. The genes are TRBV15 and TRBJ2-7; 8 bases map to TRBD1. V lost 0 bases and J lost 2; bases outside the gene matches: 3. CDR1 and CDR2 (germline): LNHNV, YYDKDF (reference sequence). The length of the CDR3 is 15 residues. CDR3 region: CATSRDQGATYEQYF. CDR3 coding DNA: TGTGCCACCAGCAGAGATCAGGGGGCCACCTACGAGCAGTACTTC.

The chain has TRBV6-1 and TRBJ2-3, with D uncertain. The ends were cut back, 9 bases at V and 2 bases at J, with 12 bases in the middle. Germline-derived CDR1 and CDR2 are MNHNS and SASEGT. There are 13 residues in the CDR3. The CDR3: CASDKTLTDTQYF. DNA of the CDR3: TGTGCCAGTGACAAGACCCTCACAGATACGCAGTATTTT.

This clonotype was counted at least ten times. The chain uses TRBV25-1 and TRBJ2-2; D unresolved. CDR1 MGHDK and CDR2 SYGVNS come from the germline V gene. V was trimmed by 2 bases and J by 3 bases, leaving 7 bases between them. CDR3 length: 14 amino acids. CDR3 in DNA: TGTGCCAGCAGTGAAATCCAGGACACCGGGGAGCTGTTTTTT. Translation: CASSEIQDTGELFF.

The chain couples TRBV5-1 to TRBJ2-7; either TRBD1 or TRBD2 may fit D (5 bases each). The V end was cut by 0 bases, the J end by 7 bases, with 14 bases between. CDR1 is SGHRS, CDR2 YFSETQ, per germline. There are 14 residues in the CDR3. The CDR3 sequence is CASSLEVGVGEQYF. The CDR3 DNA is TGCGCCAGCAGCTTGGAGGTGGGGGTCGGGGAGCAGTACTTC.

The chain combines TRBV12-3 or TRBV12-4 with TRBJ2-1; the D is unclear. This CDR3 has 10 residues. V was trimmed by 6 bases and J by 10 bases, leaving 7 bases between them. The CDR3 DNA reads TGTGCCAGCAGCTCTGCAGAGCAGTTCTTC. Residues: CASSSAEQFF.

The sample holds a few counts of this clonotype. The chain employs TRBV4-3 and TRBJ1-2, with no clear D. This CDR3 is built from 12 residues. The V gene's germline CDR1 is LGHNA and CDR2 YSLEER. Trimming removed 8 bases from V and 4 bases from J, with 11 bases in between. The CDR3 is CASSDQAYGYTF. As DNA, the CDR3 is TGCGCCAGCTCAGACCAGGCCTATGGCTACACCTTC.